The present entry profiles one T cell receptor beta chain with its context. The antigen this receptor binds is unknown. The record has no base qualities; no much larger clone is one base away. The data were obtained in a study of T cell responses to AZD1222 COVID-19 vaccine (dated by TCRdb to about 2021). For the study in its entirety: Because spike-specific TCR depth and breadth did not differ between the two schedules, AZD1222 recipients who got a second dose at roughly 4 weeks were pooled with those who got a second dose at roughly 12 weeks. TCR sequencing was performed for fewer than 250 trial participants, of whom roughly 200 were given two doses of AZD1222 and 26 were given two doses of MenACWY control vaccine. Trial participants were enrolled by age into subgroups of 18-55, 56-69 and 70-plus years, and around 140, 26 and 57 TCR-sequenced participants, respectively, were included in these subgroups.

Sample time point, as interpreted from the label and publication: baseline before first vaccination. Samples from vaccinated people were obtained from the UK trials COV001 and COV002, which included a single-blind randomized controlled phase 2/3 trial of AZD1222 (ChAdOx1 nCoV-19) in healthy adults. For TCRbeta chain sequencing, PBMC samples from trial participants were taken at day 0 and at day 28 after the second dose. The CDR3 regions of human TCRbeta chains were subjected to immunosequencing. The study's processing was this. TCRs in the repertoires were compared against a reference library of SARS-CoV-2-specific TCRs that had been generated with the MIRA antigen-specificity platform. Breadth was defined as the fraction of unique TCRs that were SARS-CoV-2-associated. Depth was defined as the fraction of total T cells that were SARS-CoV-2-associated. Using the MIRA data, each spike-specific TCR was assigned both to the spike region to which the TCR was reactive and to a CD4 or CD8 class. Log10-transformed breadth and depth values were compared by one-way ANOVA with Sidak's multiple comparisons tests. TCRdb carries this immuneACCESS record with in-frame sequences only. Its versions omit some clonotypes, under half of them owing to an unresolved V gene in the studies checked, with the rest unexplained. D and trimming come from the DNA, and the V and J calls and clone size come from that table. Here the sample has about 100,000 clones; 86% occur a single time. About 1.5% of the sample is in the top ten clones.

Taken from the germline V gene, the CDR1 and CDR2 loops are SGDLS and YYNGEE. Including the terminal cysteine and phenylalanine, the CDR3 comprises 14 residues. Only the CDR3 DNA is retained, 42 bases long and in frame from the first base. V is cut by 3 bases and J by 5 bases, and the space between the germline ends is 14 bases. What the study reported, not specific to this receptor: A significant rise in spike-specific TCR breadth and depth was observed after two AZD1222 doses relative to day 0 and relative to MenACWY recipients. Most participants were white British and females outnumbered males, and the authors suggested that clonal diversity may have been underestimated. In the small 56-69-year group, the increase in depth fell short of significance, most likely because of low power. Conclusions about previously exposed vaccinees are limited because only six or seven AZD1222 recipients were SARS-CoV-2 seropositive at baseline. Nearly half of unique spike-specific TCRs reportedly recognized epitopes outside regions mutated in the B.1.351 and B.1.1.7 variants. Because no samples from the day 14 peak response were available, repertoires could be characterized only after the peak T cell response. The whole spike protein was spanned by vaccine-associated CD4 TCRs, and dominant responses were seen in regions 160-218 and 743-854.

Recombination linked TRBV9 to TRBJ1-1, with the D gene call left open. The source is an adult in good health. The starting material was peripheral blood, obtained on day 0 of AZD1222 vaccination. The DNA is as follows: TGTGCCAGCAGCGATGCCTCCTTCGGGACTGAAGCTTTCTTT. Its protein product is CASSDASFGTEAFF.